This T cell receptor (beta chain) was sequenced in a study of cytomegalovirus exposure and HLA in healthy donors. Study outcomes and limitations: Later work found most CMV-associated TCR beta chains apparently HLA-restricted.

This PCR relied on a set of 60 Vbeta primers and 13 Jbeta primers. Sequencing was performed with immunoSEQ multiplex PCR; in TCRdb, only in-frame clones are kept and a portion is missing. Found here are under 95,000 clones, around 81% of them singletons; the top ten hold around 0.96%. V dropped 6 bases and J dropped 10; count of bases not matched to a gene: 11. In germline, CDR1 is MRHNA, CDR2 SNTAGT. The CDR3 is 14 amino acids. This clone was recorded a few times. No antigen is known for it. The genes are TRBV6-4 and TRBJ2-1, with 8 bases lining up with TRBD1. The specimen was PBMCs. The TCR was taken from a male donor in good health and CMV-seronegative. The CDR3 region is CASRTTGQGLEQFF. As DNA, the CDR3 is TGTGCCAGCAGAACGACTGGACAGGGACTCGAGCAGTTCTTC.